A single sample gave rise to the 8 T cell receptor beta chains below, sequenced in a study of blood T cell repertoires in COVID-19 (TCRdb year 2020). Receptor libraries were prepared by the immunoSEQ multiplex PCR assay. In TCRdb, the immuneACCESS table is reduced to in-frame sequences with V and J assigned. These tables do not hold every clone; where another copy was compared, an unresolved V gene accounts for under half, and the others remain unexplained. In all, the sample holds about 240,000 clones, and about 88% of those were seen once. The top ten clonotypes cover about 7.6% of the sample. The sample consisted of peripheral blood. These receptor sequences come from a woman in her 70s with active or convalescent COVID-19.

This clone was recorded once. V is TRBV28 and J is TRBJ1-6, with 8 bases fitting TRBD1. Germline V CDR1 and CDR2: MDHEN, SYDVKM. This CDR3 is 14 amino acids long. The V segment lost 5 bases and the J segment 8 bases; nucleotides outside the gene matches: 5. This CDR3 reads CASSPTGEDSPLHF. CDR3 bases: TGTGCCAGCAGTCCGACAGGGGAGGATTCACCCCTCCACTTT.

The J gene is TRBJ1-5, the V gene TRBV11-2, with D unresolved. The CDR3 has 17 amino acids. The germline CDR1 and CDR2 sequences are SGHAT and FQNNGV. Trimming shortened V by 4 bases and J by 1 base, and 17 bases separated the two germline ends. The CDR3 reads CASSSVDGGLSNQPQHF. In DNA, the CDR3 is TGTGCCAGCAGCTCAGTAGATGGAGGCTTAAGCAATCAGCCCCAGCATTTT.

The CDR3 DNA sequence: TGTGGACAGTACCGAGACACTGAAGCTTTCTTT. Protein product: CGQYRDTEAFF. The V gene is TRBV2, the J gene TRBJ1-1, with D perhaps TRBD1 (5 bases). The germline gives CDR1 SNHLY, CDR2 FYNNEI. This CDR3 is 11 amino acids long.

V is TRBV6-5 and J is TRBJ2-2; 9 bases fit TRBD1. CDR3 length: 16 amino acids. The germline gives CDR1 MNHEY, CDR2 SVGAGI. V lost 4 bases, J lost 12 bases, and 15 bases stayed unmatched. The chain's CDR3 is CASSSGTGGLLVQLFF. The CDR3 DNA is TGTGCCAGCAGTTCGGGAACAGGGGGCTTGTTGGTTCAGCTGTTTTTT.

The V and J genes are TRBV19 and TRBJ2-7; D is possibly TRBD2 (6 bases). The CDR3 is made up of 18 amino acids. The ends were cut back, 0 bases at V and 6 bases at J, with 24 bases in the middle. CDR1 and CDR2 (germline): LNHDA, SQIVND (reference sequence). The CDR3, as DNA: TGTGCCAGTAGTATAGATCCGTATCAAGCGCGGGGAGACCTCGAGCAGTACTTC. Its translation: CASSIDPYQARGDLEQYF.

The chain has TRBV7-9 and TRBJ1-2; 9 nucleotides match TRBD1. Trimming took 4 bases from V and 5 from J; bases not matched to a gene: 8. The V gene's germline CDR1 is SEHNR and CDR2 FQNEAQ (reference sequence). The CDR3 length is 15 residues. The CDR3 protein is CASSSQGAQGYGYTF. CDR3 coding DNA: TGTGCCAGCAGCTCACAGGGGGCGCAAGGATATGGCTACACCTTC.

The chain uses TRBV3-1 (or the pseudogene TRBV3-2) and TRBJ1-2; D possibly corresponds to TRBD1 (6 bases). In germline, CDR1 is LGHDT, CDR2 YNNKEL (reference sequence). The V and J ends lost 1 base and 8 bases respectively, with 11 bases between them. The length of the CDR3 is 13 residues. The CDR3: CASSQGQAEGYTF. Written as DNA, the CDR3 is TGTGCCAGCAGCCAAGGACAGGCTGAAGGCTACACCTTC.

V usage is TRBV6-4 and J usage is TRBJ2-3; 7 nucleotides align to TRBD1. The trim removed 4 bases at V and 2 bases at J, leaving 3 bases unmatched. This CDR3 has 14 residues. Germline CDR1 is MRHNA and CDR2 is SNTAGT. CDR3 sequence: CASSGQGDTDTQYF. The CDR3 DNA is TGTGCCAGCAGTGGACAGGGAGACACAGATACGCAGTATTTT.